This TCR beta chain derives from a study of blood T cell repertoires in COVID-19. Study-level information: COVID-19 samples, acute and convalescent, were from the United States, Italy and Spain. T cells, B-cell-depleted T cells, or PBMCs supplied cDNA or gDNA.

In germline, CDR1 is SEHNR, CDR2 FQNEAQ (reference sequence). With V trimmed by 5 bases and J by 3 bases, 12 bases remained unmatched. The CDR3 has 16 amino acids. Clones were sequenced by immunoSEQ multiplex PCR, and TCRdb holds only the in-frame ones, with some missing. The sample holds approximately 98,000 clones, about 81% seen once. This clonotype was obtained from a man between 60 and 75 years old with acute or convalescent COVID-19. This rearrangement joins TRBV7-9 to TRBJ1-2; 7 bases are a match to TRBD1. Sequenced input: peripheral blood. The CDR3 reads CASSPGLGDSHYGYTF. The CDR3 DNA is TGTGCCAGCAGCCCCGGTTTGGGGGACAGTCACTATGGCTACACCTTC. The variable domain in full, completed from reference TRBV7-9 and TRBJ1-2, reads DTGVSQNPRHKITKRGQNVTFRCDPISEHNRLYWYRQTLGQGPEFLTYFQNEAQLEKSRLLSDRFSAERPKGSFSTLEIQRTEQGDSAMYLCASSPGLGDSHYGYTFGSGTRLTVV.